This T cell receptor (beta chain) comes out of a study of T cells after yellow fever vaccination. V gave up 0 bases and J gave up 4 bases, with 13 bases separating them. CDR1 is DFQATT, CDR2 SNEGSKA, per germline (reference sequence). The CDR3 has 15 residues. This clonotype was picked up many times. TCRdb ran MiXCR on the 5' RACE reads and lists one entry per CDR3 protein. There are 300,000 to 400,000 distinct CDR3 sequences in the sample; approximately 4.2% occur only once, and approximately 24% lies in the top ten. This clonotype was obtained from a young man who received the YFV17D yellow fever vaccine. The gene calls are TRBV20-1 and TRBJ2-4, with D perhaps TRBD1 (5 bases). This material consisted of PBMCs, taken 5 days after the yellow fever booster vaccination. CDR3 sequence reads: CSARDLETAKNIQYF. The CDR3 nucleotides read TGCAGTGCTAGAGATCTGGAGACAGCTAAAAACATTCAGTACTTC.